These T cell receptor beta chains were read from a single sample in a study of T cell repertoires in cytomegalovirus infection. MiXCR was run by TCRdb on the reads, yielding one entry per CDR3 protein. This table has around 900,000 distinct CDR3 sequences, about a third appearing once. These receptors have no known antigen. The sequencing here drew on cultured CD8+ T cells from PBMCs, taken from culture after CMV antigen stimulation. All receptors come from a human donor in good health (CMV status not recorded). Some clones in this sample may be carry-over from other donors' samples. Each CDR3 is given with its conserved first and last residue. A D gene is named only where the DNA matches it firmly. Some rows have no size entry. The others give once, few or many, or a class for an expanded clone.

J gene: TRBJ1-1; D gene: .; clone size: few; V gene: TRBV6-6; CDR3 DNA: TGTGCCAGCAGTTACATGGGTGGGACTGAAGCTTTCTTT; CDR3 protein: CASSYMGGTEAFF
J gene: TRBJ2-5; D gene: TRBD2; clone size: few; V gene: TRBV27; CDR3 DNA: TGTGCCAGCAGTTTTTCCGGGACTAGCGGGGGGGAAGAGACCCAGTACTTC; CDR3 protein: CASSFSGTSGGEETQYF
J gene: TRBJ1-1; D gene: .; clone size: few; V gene: TRBV27; CDR3 DNA: TGTGCCAGCAGTTTATCGTGGGGGCTCACTGAAGCTTTCTTT; CDR3 protein: CASSLSWGLTEAFF
J gene: TRBJ2-7; D gene: TRBD1; clone size: .; V gene: TRBV10-2; CDR3 DNA: TGCGCCAGCGGCTCCAGTTTTGGACAGGGGGCTTACGAGCAGTACTTC; CDR3 protein: CASGSSFGQGAYEQYF
J gene: TRBJ1-5; D gene: .; clone size: few; V gene: TRBV6-2/TRBV6-3; CDR3 DNA: TGTGCCAGCAGTAGGAGCAGGGTCCCTCAGCCCCAGCATTTT; CDR3 protein: CASSRSRVPQPQHF
J gene: TRBJ2-5; D gene: .; clone size: .; V gene: TRBV19; CDR3 DNA: TGTGCCAGTAGTTCCCTAGCTAGACAAGATGTTGAGGAGACCCAGTACTTC; CDR3 protein: CASSSLARQDVEETQYF
J gene: TRBJ2-2; D gene: .; clone size: few; V gene: TRBV24-1; CDR3 DNA: TGTGCCACCAGTGAAACCGGGGCCTTCGAGAACACCGGGGAGCTGTTTTTT; CDR3 protein: CATSETGAFENTGELFF
J gene: TRBJ2-5; D gene: TRBD2; clone size: many; V gene: TRBV7-8; CDR3 DNA: TGTGCCAGCAGCTTAGCCCGGACTAGCGGCCGGAGAGAGACCCAGTACTTC; CDR3 protein: CASSLARTSGRRETQYF
J gene: TRBJ2-2; D gene: TRBD1; clone size: .; V gene: TRBV7-8; CDR3 DNA: TGTGCCAGCAGCTTAGCGCTTGGGACAGCCGGGGAGCTGTTTTTT; CDR3 protein: CASSLALGTAGELFF
J gene: TRBJ2-3; D gene: .; clone size: many; V gene: TRBV7-8; CDR3 DNA: TGTGCCAGCAGCTTAGATCTAGGAGGGGTGGCAGATACGCAGTATTTT; CDR3 protein: CASSLDLGGVADTQYF
J gene: TRBJ1-5; D gene: .; clone size: few; V gene: TRBV20-1; CDR3 DNA: TGCAGTGTCCCTAGGGGAACAGGCAATCAGCCCCAGCATTTT; CDR3 protein: CSVPRGTGNQPQHF
J gene: TRBJ2-7; D gene: .; clone size: many; V gene: TRBV7-2; CDR3 DNA: TGTGCCAGCAGCTTAGCGGAGGGACACTACGAGCAGTACTTC; CDR3 protein: CASSLAEGHYEQYF
J gene: TRBJ1-4; D gene: .; clone size: .; V gene: TRBV12-3/TRBV12-4; CDR3 DNA: TGTGCCAGCCTGATGGGGGGATATACAACTAATGAAAAACTGTTTTTT; CDR3 protein: CASLMGGYTTNEKLFF